The entry that follows covers one T cell receptor beta chain sequence. The CDR3 loop spans 16 amino acids. V lost 1 base to trimming and J lost 5 bases; unmatched junction nucleotides: 6. CDR1 is SGHNT and CDR2 is YYREEE in the germline V gene (reference sequence). This table comes from immunoSEQ multiplex PCR, and its TCRdb copy is limited to in-frame clones, with some not included. Here the sample spans about 140,000 clones, roughly 90% being singletons. The entry originates in a study of T cell responses to AZD1222 COVID-19 vaccine. This chain links TRBV5-4 with TRBJ2-2; 9 bases match TRBD2. The sample in question was peripheral blood, obtained on day 0 of AZD1222 vaccination. The sequence came from an adult in good health. The CDR3 is CASSLRLAGPTGELFF. DNA of the CDR3: TGTGCCAGCAGCTTGAGGCTAGCGGGGCCAACCGGGGAGCTGTTTTTT. Full variable domain (outside the CDR3, taken from reference TRBV5-4 and TRBJ2-2): ETGVTQSPTHLIKTRGQQVTLRCSSQSGHNTVSWYQQALGQGPQFIFQYYREEENGRGNFPPRFSGLQFPNYSSELNVNALELDDSALYLCASSLRLAGPTGELFFGEGSRLTVL.